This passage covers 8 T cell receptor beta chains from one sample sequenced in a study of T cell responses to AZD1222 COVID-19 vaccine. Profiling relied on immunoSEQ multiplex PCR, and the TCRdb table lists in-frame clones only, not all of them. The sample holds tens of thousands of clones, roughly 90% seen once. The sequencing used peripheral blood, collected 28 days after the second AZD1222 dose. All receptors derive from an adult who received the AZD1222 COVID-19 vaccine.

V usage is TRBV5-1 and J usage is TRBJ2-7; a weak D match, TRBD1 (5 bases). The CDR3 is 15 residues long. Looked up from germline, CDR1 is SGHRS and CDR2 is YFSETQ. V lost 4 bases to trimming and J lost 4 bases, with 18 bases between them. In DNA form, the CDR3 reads TGCGCCAGCAGCCGAGGAACAGGTGACGGATACGAGCAGTACTTC. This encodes CASSRGTGDGYEQYF.

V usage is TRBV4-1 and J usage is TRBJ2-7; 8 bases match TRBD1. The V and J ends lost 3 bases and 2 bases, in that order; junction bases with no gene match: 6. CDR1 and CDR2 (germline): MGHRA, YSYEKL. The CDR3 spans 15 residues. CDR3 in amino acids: CASSHRTGSAYEQYF. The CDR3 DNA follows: TGCGCCAGCAGCCACCGGACAGGGTCGGCCTACGAGCAGTACTTC.

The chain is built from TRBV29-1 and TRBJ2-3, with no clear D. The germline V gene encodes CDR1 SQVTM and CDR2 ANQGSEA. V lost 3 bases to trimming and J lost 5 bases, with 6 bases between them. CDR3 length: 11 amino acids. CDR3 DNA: TGCAGCGTTGAGTACCGAGATACGCAGTATTTT. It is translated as CSVEYRDTQYF.

The CDR3 bases are TGTGCCAGCAGCCAAGATCTTCCAGGGCTCGGAAACACCATATATTTT. As protein: CASSQDLPGLGNTIYF. The J gene is TRBJ1-3, the V gene TRBV4-2, with D tentatively TRBD1 (5 bases). The V gene's germline CDR1 is LGHNA and CDR2 YNFKEQ. The length of the CDR3 is 16 residues. With 0 bases removed from V and 4 bases from J, the gap between germline ends came to 13 bases.

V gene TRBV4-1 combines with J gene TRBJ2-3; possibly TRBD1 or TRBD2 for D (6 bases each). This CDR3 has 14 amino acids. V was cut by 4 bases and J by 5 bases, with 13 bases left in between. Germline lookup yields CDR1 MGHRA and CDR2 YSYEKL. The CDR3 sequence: CASSPGAMGDTQYF. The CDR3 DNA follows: TGCGCCAGCAGCCCGGGGGCGATGGGAGATACGCAGTATTTT.

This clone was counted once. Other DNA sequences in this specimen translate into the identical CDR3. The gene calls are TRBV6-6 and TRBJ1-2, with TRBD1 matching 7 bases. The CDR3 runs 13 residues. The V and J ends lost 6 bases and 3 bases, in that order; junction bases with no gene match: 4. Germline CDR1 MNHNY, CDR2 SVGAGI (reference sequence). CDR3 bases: TGTGCCAGCAGCCCTACAGGGGACTATGGCTACACCTTC. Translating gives CASSPTGDYGYTF.

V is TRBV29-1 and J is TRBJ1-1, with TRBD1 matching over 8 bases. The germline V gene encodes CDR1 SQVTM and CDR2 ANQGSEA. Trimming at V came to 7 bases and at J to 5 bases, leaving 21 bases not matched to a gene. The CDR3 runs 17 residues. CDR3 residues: CSARTGRGVGGLTEAFF. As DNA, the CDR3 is TGCAGCGCACGGACAGGGCGAGGGGTTGGGGGTTTAACTGAAGCTTTCTTT.

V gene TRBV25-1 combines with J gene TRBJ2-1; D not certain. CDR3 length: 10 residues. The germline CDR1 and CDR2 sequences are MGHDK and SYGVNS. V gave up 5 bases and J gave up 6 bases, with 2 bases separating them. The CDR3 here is CASSLNEQFF. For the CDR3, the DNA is TGTGCCAGCAGTCTCAATGAGCAGTTCTTC.